The clone carrying this TCR beta chain has more than one count but fewer than ten. The record originates from a study of long-term antiretroviral therapy in people with HIV. Sequencing relied on immunoSEQ assay v3.0, run at survey level. The table came from immunoSEQ multiplex PCR; TCRdb's copy has only in-frame clones and leaves some out. The profile shows 35,000 or so clones, around three quarters of them singletons. V was trimmed by 4 bases and J by 0 bases, leaving 13 bases between them. Germline CDR1 and CDR2: SEHNR and FQNEAQ (reference sequence). This CDR3 contains 16 residues. V usage is TRBV7-9 and J usage is TRBJ1-3; possible D gene TRBD1, 6 bases. The source material was unsorted PBMCs, sampled 2 years after starting antiretroviral therapy. The source is a woman aged 50 to 60 with HIV. CDR3 in amino acids: CASSWGSGASGNTIYF. The DNA for the CDR3 is TGTGCCAGCAGCTGGGGCTCAGGGGCCTCTGGAAACACCATATATTTT.